The 18 T cell receptor beta chains reported below all come from one sample, sequenced in a study of molecular identifiers for immune sequencing clone quantification. MiXCR, applied by TCRdb to the PCR reads, yields one record per CDR3 protein. The table includes about half a million distinct CDR3 sequences, approximately 25% detected once. Sequenced material: naive CD8+ T cells from blood, with Jurkat cell RNA spiked in. Subset: FACS-sorted CD8+CD4-CCR7+CD45RA+ naive T cells. These receptors all come from a human donor in good health. Some libraries in this study had Jurkat cell RNA spiked in.

The V gene is TRBV6-6, the J gene TRBJ2-3; no definite D call. This CDR3 is 18 amino acids long. The germline gives CDR1 MNHNY, CDR2 SVGAGI (reference sequence). V shed 0 bases and J shed 2 bases, with 18 bases lying between them. For the CDR3, the DNA is TGTGCCAGCAGTTACTCTTCATCGTGGGGATACCCCACAGATACGCAGTATTTT. Amino acid sequence: CASSYSSSWGYPTDTQYF.

This clonotype was counted a few times. This sequence joins TRBV14 and TRBJ1-2; a weak D match, TRBD1 (5 bases). CDR3 size: 17 residues. V was pared by 3 bases and J by 1 base, with 18 bases between. Germline lookup yields CDR1 SGHDN and CDR2 FVKESK. CDR3 nucleotides: TGTGCCAGCAGCCAGGGGCCGGGCAGGACTCTTAACTATGGCTACACCTTC. Protein sequence: CASSQGPGRTLNYGYTF.

The CDR3 bases are TGTGCCAGCAGCCAAACGCGGGGGGGGGCTCAAGAGACCCAGTACTTC. This codes for CASSQTRGGAQETQYF. The V and J genes are TRBV7-9 and TRBJ2-5; 9 nucleotides line up with TRBD2. J gave up 2 bases and V 5 bases, and 9 bases lay outside the gene matches. Germline V gene sequence: CDR1 SEHNR, CDR2 FQNEAQ (reference sequence). This CDR3 has 16 residues.

With respect to this clonotype: A much larger clone lies a single base off, so this may be a read error. The chain has TRBV29-1 and TRBJ2-2; maybe TRBD2 (6 bases). The CDR3 spans 12 residues. CDR1 is SQVTM and CDR2 is ANQGSEA in the germline V gene. The CDR3 bases are TGCAGCGTTGAACGAGACACCGGGGGGCTGTTTTTT. Translated: CSVERDTGGLFF.

This clonotype appeared a few times. The rearrangement uses TRBV19 and TRBJ2-2; D might be TRBD2 (7 bases). This CDR3 region has 15 residues. From germline, CDR1 is LNHDA and CDR2 SQIVND (reference sequence). Trimming left V 7 bases short and J 6 bases short, with 18 bases between. The CDR3 region has the DNA TGTGCCAGTACCAAAGGAGGGGGGGCGGCCGGGGAGCTGTTTTTT. This gives the protein CASTKGGGAAGELFF.

This clonotype was seen many times. The chain carries TRBV7-8 and TRBJ1-5; no clear D. Germline-derived CDR1 and CDR2 are SGHVS and FQNEAQ. The CDR3 length is 16 residues. V was cut by 1 base and J by 0 bases, with 10 bases left in between. The CDR3 reads CASSLGPSYSNQPQHF. CDR3 nucleotides: TGTGCCAGCAGCTTAGGACCTAGCTATAGCAATCAGCCCCAGCATTTT.

This clonotype was detected only a few times. A much larger clone lies one base from this, so it may be a read error. This chain uses TRBV27 with TRBJ2-7; D is possibly TRBD1 or TRBD2 (5 bases each). Germline V lookup: CDR1 MNHEY, CDR2 SMNVEV (reference sequence). V was clipped by 5 bases and J by 2 bases, with 13 bases between them. CDR3 size: 14 residues. The CDR3 sequence is CASSPGTIAYEQYF. DNA of the CDR3: TGTGCCAGCAGTCCCGGGACCATAGCCTACGAGCAGTACTTC.

At least ten counts were recorded for this clonotype. The genes are TRBV6-5 and TRBJ2-7, with no clear D. Deletions cut 0 bases from V and 3 bases from J, with 9 bases between. CDR1 MNHEY and CDR2 SVGAGI come from the germline V gene. The CDR3 covers 14 residues. CDR3 residues: CASSYSNSLYEQYF. CDR3 in DNA: TGTGCCAGCAGTTACTCGAATAGCCTCTACGAGCAGTACTTC.

This clonotype was detected many times. The V and J genes are TRBV7-9 and TRBJ2-1, with D perhaps TRBD1 or TRBD2 (5 bases each). The CDR3 extends over 12 amino acids. V was cut by 5 bases and J by 10 bases, with 12 bases left in between. The germline CDR1 and CDR2 sequences are SEHNR and FQNEAQ (reference sequence). CDR3 in amino acids: CASSEGTSEQFF. For the CDR3, the DNA is TGTGCCAGCAGCGAAGGGACCTCAGAGCAGTTCTTC.

A word on this clonotype: A much larger clonotype is one base distant, so this may be a read error. This chain links TRBV28 with TRBJ2-3, with D tentatively TRBD2 (6 bases). From germline, CDR1 is MDHEN and CDR2 SYDVKM. There are 13 residues in the CDR3. CDR3 in DNA: TGTGCCAGCAGTCCGCGACTAGTCGATACGCGGTATTTT. It translates to CASSPRLVDTRYF.

This clonotype was recorded at least ten times. The V call is TRBV7-2, the J call TRBJ2-1; 9 bases fit TRBD2. The germline CDR1 and CDR2 sequences are SGHTA and FQGNSA. The CDR3 is 18 amino acids. The V and J ends lost 1 base and 6 bases, in that order; junction bases with no gene match: 13. Written as DNA, the CDR3 is TGTGCCAGCAGCTTAGTGTTTGCCCGACTAGCGGCCTTCAATGAGCAGTTCTTC. Translated, it gives CASSLVFARLAAFNEQFF.

There are a few counts of this clonotype. A much larger clone differs from this one at a single base, so this may be a read error. CDR3 amino acids: CASSYSAGGYQETQYF. The CDR3 DNA reads TGTGCCAGCAGTTACTCGGCGGGGGGCTACCAAGAGACCCAGTACTTC. The chain combines TRBV6-5 with TRBJ2-5; 8 nucleotides line up with TRBD2. Trimming took 0 bases from V and 0 from J; bases not matched to a gene: 3. The length of the CDR3 is 16 residues. Per the germline V gene, CDR1 is MNHEY and CDR2 is SVGAGI.

This clonotype has a handful of counts. The gene calls are TRBV30 and TRBJ2-1; TRBD2 matches 8 bases. Germline-derived CDR1 and CDR2 are GTSNPN and SVGIG (reference sequence). The CDR3 is made up of 16 amino acids. The ends lost 5 bases at V and 3 bases at J; junction bases unmatched: 12. CDR3 sequence (DNA): TGTGCCTGGGGCCCCGGGACTAGTTTTAACTACAATGAGCAGTTCTTC. This sequence encodes CAWGPGTSFNYNEQFF.

With respect to this clonotype: Germline is not matched at one junction end, which may reflect a read error. V usage is TRBV4-2 and J usage is TRBJ2-7; TRBD2 matches 11 bases. The CDR3 is 15 amino acids. Looked up from germline, CDR1 is LGHNA and CDR2 is YNFKEQ. The DNA for the CDR3 is TGTGCCAGCAGCCAAGAGTTAGCGGGAGGGCCTGAGCTGTACTTC. This gives the protein CASSQELAGGPELYF.

To note about this clonotype: A much bigger clone sits one base away, suggesting this may be a read error. V is TRBV7-9 and J is TRBJ2-5; the D gene is possibly TRBD1 (6 bases). Trimming left V 4 bases short and J 9 bases short, with 21 bases between. Germline CDR1 and CDR2: SEHNR and FQNEAQ (reference sequence). CDR3 length: 15 residues. The CDR3: CASSSISTGREPQYF. Written as DNA, the CDR3 is TGTGCCAGCAGCTCCATCTCGACAGGAAGGGAGCCCCAGTACTTC.

This clonotype was detected only a few times. The rearrangement joins TRBV5-1 to TRBJ2-3, with D hard to call. The CDR3 is 14 residues long. Trimming cost V 4 bases and J 0 bases, with 9 bases left between them. Germline V CDR1 and CDR2: SGHRS, YFSETQ. CDR3 DNA sequence: TGCGCCAGCAGCAAGTGGGATAGCACAGATACGCAGTATTTT. It is translated as CASSKWDSTDTQYF.

The sample holds a few counts of this clonotype. The chain carries TRBV5-3 and TRBJ1-1, with D possibly matching TRBD1 (6 bases). Being an ORF, TRBV5-3 has a function that is uncertain. CDR3 length: 15 amino acids. The ends were cut back, 8 bases at V and 0 bases at J, with 17 bases in the middle. CDR3 in DNA: TGTGCCAGCTCCCGAGGGGGGGGTTTGAACACTGAAGCTTTCTTT. It encodes CASSRGGGLNTEAFF.

J is TRBJ2-3 and V is TRBV14, with TRBD1 matching 8 bases. There are 17 residues in the CDR3. From germline, CDR1 is SGHDN and CDR2 FVKESK. Trimming cost V 0 bases and J 0 bases; bases outside gene matches: 5. The CDR3 DNA reads TGTGCCAGCAGCCAAGACAGGGGGCGGGTGAGCACAGATACGCAGTATTTT. It yields the protein CASSQDRGRVSTDTQYF. Full variable domain (missing parts from reference TRBV14 and TRBJ2-3): EAGVTQFPSHSVIEKGQTVTLRCDPISGHDNLYWYRRVMGKEIKFLLHFVKESKQDESGMPNNRFLAERTGGTYSTLKVQPAELEDSGVYFCASSQDRGRVSTDTQYFGPGTRLTVL.